Shown below are 26 T cell receptor beta chains from a single sample sequenced in a study of shared clonotypes between healthy human individuals. Only in-frame clones appear in the TCRdb table, and some are missing; sequencing was by immunoSEQ multiplex PCR. The table records around 690,000 clones, around 90% of them present only once. The specimen sequenced was memory CD8+ T cells from PBMCs. Subset: CD45RO+ cells pooled with CCR7-negative TemRA cells. These receptors originate from a man younger than 35 in good health. Some clones in this sample may be carry-over from other donors' samples.

This chain uses TRBV28 with TRBJ1-2; D is unclear. This CDR3 has 12 amino acids. Germline V gene lookup returns CDR1 MDHEN and CDR2 SYDVKM. V dropped 7 bases and J dropped 9 bases, with 15 bases sitting between them. CDR3 coding DNA: TGTGCCAGCACCCGGGCGGGGATCCGCTACACCTTC. This encodes CASTRAGIRYTF.

The rearrangement joins TRBV19 to TRBJ1-1; TRBD1 might be the D (5 bases). Germline CDR1 LNHDA, CDR2 SQIVND (reference sequence). CDR3 size: 14 residues. V lost 5 bases and J 2 bases, leaving 12 bases between the germline ends. CDR3 in DNA: TGTGCCAGTAGTCCCGGGGGGGGAAACACTGAAGCTTTCTTT. Translating gives CASSPGGGNTEAFF.

The chain has TRBV11-2 and TRBJ2-1; 9 bases line up with TRBD2. The CDR3 runs to 14 residues. J lost 4 bases, V lost 4 bases, and 2 bases had no gene match. Germline loops: CDR1 SGHAT, CDR2 FQNNGV. CDR3 residues: CASSYTSGYNEQFF. Written as DNA, the CDR3 is TGTGCCAGCAGCTACACTAGCGGGTACAATGAGCAGTTCTTC.

The chain carries TRBV6-5 and TRBJ2-1; 9 bases match TRBD1. Germline loops: CDR1 MNHEY, CDR2 SVGAGI. The V segment lost 2 bases and the J segment 6 bases; nucleotides outside the gene matches: 8. The CDR3 spans 16 residues. For the CDR3, the DNA is TGTGCCAGCAGTTACGCCAGAACAGGGGGCTTCAATGAGCAGTTCTTC. This translates into CASSYARTGGFNEQFF.

The chain links TRBV4-1 to TRBJ2-7; D gene uncertain. Between the trimmed V and J ends, which lost 2 bases and 3 bases, there was a span of 5 bases. Germline V lookup: CDR1 MGHRA, CDR2 YSYEKL. This CDR3 is built from 12 residues. The CDR3 protein is CASSQKDYEQYF. The CDR3 coding sequence is TGCGCCAGCAGCCAAAAAGACTACGAGCAGTACTTC.

This chain joins TRBV2 and TRBJ2-1; 10 bases agree with TRBD2. The CDR3 spans 18 residues. CDR1 SNHLY and CDR2 FYNNEI come from the germline V gene. J was trimmed by 7 bases and V by 6 bases; bases with no gene match: 18. The CDR3 DNA reads TGTGCCAGCAGCGTCTACCCTAGCGGGAGAAGTGTCACAAATGAGCAGTTCTTC. Translation: CASSVYPSGRSVTNEQFF.

This clone was seen ten or more times. CDR3 sequence reads: CSVPPVGGEGYTF. CDR3 coding DNA: TGCAGCGTCCCCCCCGTGGGGGGGGAGGGCTACACCTTC. The chain combines TRBV29-1 with TRBJ1-2, with a possible D match to TRBD1 (5 bases). The ends were cut back, 6 bases at V and 8 bases at J, with 19 bases in the middle. This CDR3 comprises 13 residues. Germline V gene data show CDR1 as SQVTM and CDR2 as ANQGSEA.

This rearrangement joins TRBV18 to TRBJ1-1; perhaps TRBD1 as D (5 bases). In germline, CDR1 is KGHSH, CDR2 LQKENI. The CDR3 has 15 residues. Trimming took off 3 bases at V and 6 bases at J, with 17 bases between the two ends. The CDR3 DNA follows: TGTGCCAGCTCACCCCGGCAGGTCCGGGGGGCTGAAGCTTTCTTT. It encodes CASSPRQVRGAEAFF.

The gene calls are TRBV27 and TRBJ2-7; no reliable D call. Trimming removed 5 bases at V and 3 bases at J, with 11 bases between. The CDR3 runs 13 residues. Per germline, CDR1 MNHEY and CDR2 SMNVEV (reference sequence). The CDR3 nucleotides are TGTGCCAGCAGTAACCTCAACGACTACGAGCAGTACTTC. Protein product: CASSNLNDYEQYF.

This chain connects TRBV10-2 to TRBJ2-1; a possible D gene is TRBD1 (6 bases). The CDR3 is made up of 14 amino acids. V lost 8 bases and J lost 0, with 11 bases in between. Germline CDR1 and CDR2: WSHSY and SAAADI. The CDR3 sequence is CASHAGDSYNEQFF. CDR3 DNA sequence: TGCGCCAGCCACGCAGGGGACTCCTACAATGAGCAGTTCTTC.

The CDR3 DNA reads as TGTGCCAGCAGCTCAGGGACTAGCCGAGCGAGTGAGCAGTTCTTC. Its protein is CASSSGTSRASEQFF. The chain joins TRBV7-3 to TRBJ2-1; TRBD2 agrees at 9 bases. CDR3 length: 15 amino acids. Germline trimming cut 4 bases from V and 9 bases from J; bases unmatched to any gene: 10. The germline V gene encodes CDR1 SGHTA and CDR2 FQGTGA.

The V gene is TRBV7-3, the J gene TRBJ2-1; possibly TRBD2 for D (6 bases). Germline V gene lookup returns CDR1 SGHTA and CDR2 FQGTGA. The length of the CDR3 is 16 residues. The V and J ends lost 5 bases and 4 bases respectively, with 18 bases between them. The CDR3 DNA reads TGTGCCAGCAGCCCAAACGGCGCGGGGTCATACAATGAGCAGTTCTTC. It encodes CASSPNGAGSYNEQFF.

V gene TRBV18 combines with J gene TRBJ2-4, with D perhaps TRBD1 (6 bases). Germline V CDR1 and CDR2: KGHSH, LQKENI. Trimming left V 4 bases short and J 3 bases short, with 16 bases between. The CDR3 has 16 residues. The CDR3 sequence is CASSRDIPGDKNIQYF. The CDR3 DNA is TGTGCCAGCTCACGGGACATCCCAGGGGACAAAAACATTCAGTACTTC. Full variable domain (rest looked up from reference TRBV18 and TRBJ2-4): NAGVMQNPRHLVRRRGQEARLRCSPMKGHSHVYWYRQLPEEGLKFMVYLQKENIIDESGMPKERFSAEFPKEGPSILRIQQVVRGDSAAYFCASSRDIPGDKNIQYFGAGTRLSVL.

The chain carries TRBV10-1 and TRBJ2-7; 7 nucleotides match TRBD2. Germline CDR1 WNHNN, CDR2 SYGVQD (reference sequence). After removal of 6 bases from V and 2 bases from J, the junction contained 10 bases not matched to a gene. The CDR3 totals 15 residues. The CDR3 loop is CASRVTTGTTYEQYF. The CDR3 bases are TGCGCCAGCAGAGTCACGACCGGGACTACCTACGAGCAGTACTTC.

The chain employs TRBV6-5 and TRBJ2-7, with D perhaps matching TRBD2 (5 bases). V lost 4 bases to trimming and J lost 5 bases, with 9 bases between them. The CDR3 extends over 12 amino acids. The germline CDR1 and CDR2 sequences are MNHEY and SVGAGI. The CDR3: CASSFGDDEQYF. CDR3 bases: TGTGCCAGCAGTTTCGGGGATGACGAGCAGTACTTC.

V usage is TRBV7-9 and J usage is TRBJ1-1; 7 bases map to TRBD1. The germline V gene has CDR1 SEHNR and CDR2 FQNEAQ (reference sequence). V lost 6 bases to trimming and J lost 1 base; unmatched junction nucleotides: 2. The length of the CDR3 is 13 residues. This CDR3 reads CASRGTENTEAFF. The CDR3 DNA is TGTGCCAGCAGGGGGACAGAGAACACTGAAGCTTTCTTT.

This chain connects TRBV5-1 to TRBJ2-3; the match to TRBD1 covers 7 bases. V trimming: 0 bases; J trimming: 2 bases; junction bases outside the gene matches: 12. Germline V gives CDR1 SGHRS, CDR2 YFSETQ. This CDR3 is built from 18 residues. CDR3 region: CASSLGSIQGWATDTQYF. The CDR3 bases are TGCGCCAGCAGCTTGGGGTCGATACAGGGGTGGGCCACAGATACGCAGTATTTT.

The genes are TRBV5-5 and TRBJ2-7; D might be TRBD2 (7 bases). Germline CDR1 and CDR2: SGHKS and YYEKEE (reference sequence). The CDR3 runs to 15 residues. V shed 1 base and J shed 2 bases, with 13 bases lying between them. CDR3 residues: CASSLFRGAAYEQYF. The CDR3 region has the DNA TGTGCCAGCAGCTTGTTTCGGGGGGCTGCCTACGAGCAGTACTTC.

As regards this clone: Other nucleotide sequences in the sample specify the same CDR3. This chain links TRBV27 with TRBJ2-7, with D hard to call. The CDR3 covers 13 residues. CDR1 is MNHEY, CDR2 SMNVEV, per germline (reference sequence). The V end lost 3 bases, the J end lost 2 bases, and 8 bases lay between the germline ends. The CDR3 DNA follows: TGTGCCAGCAGTTTCTCCAGGACCTACGAGCAGTACTTC. It encodes CASSFSRTYEQYF.

The chain employs TRBV11-2 and TRBJ1-3, with 8 positions matching TRBD1. Per germline, CDR1 SGHAT and CDR2 FQNNGV. V shed 5 bases, J shed 4 bases, and the junction held 13 bases outside the gene matches. This CDR3 is built from 17 residues. The CDR3: CASSRPPQGAQGNTIYF. CDR3 in DNA: TGTGCCAGCAGCCGCCCTCCCCAGGGGGCGCAGGGAAACACCATATATTTT.

The rearrangement links TRBV5-6 to TRBJ1-5; 7 positions agree with TRBD1. Germline CDR1 reads SGHDT; CDR2 reads YYEEEE. This CDR3 spans 15 amino acids. V was clipped by 4 bases and J by 3 bases; unmatched bases: 7. CDR3 DNA: TGTGCCAGCAGCCTAAAGACAGGGATCAATCAGCCCCAGCATTTT. It is translated as CASSLKTGINQPQHF.

The J gene is TRBJ2-1, the V gene TRBV28; TRBD2 matches at 7 bases. The CDR3 covers 13 residues. The germline CDR1 and CDR2 sequences are MDHEN and SYDVKM. The V gene end was trimmed by 3 bases and the J gene end by 14 bases; junction bases not matched to a gene: 10. The CDR3 loop is CASSFGVWAGEFF. For the CDR3, the DNA is TGTGCCAGCAGTTTTGGGGTGTGGGCGGGGGAGTTCTTC.

V usage is TRBV29-1 and J usage is TRBJ2-1, with 7 bases aligning to TRBD1. Germline CDR1 reads SQVTM; CDR2 reads ANQGSEA. This CDR3 region has 14 residues. The V and J ends lost 6 bases and 0 bases, in that order; junction bases with no gene match: 5. The CDR3 reads CSVPDRTSYNEQFF. CDR3 in DNA: TGCAGCGTGCCGGACAGGACCTCCTACAATGAGCAGTTCTTC.

The chain employs TRBV10-3 and TRBJ2-5; tentatively, D is TRBD1 or TRBD2 (5 bases each). CDR3 size: 15 residues. V was pared by 9 bases and J by 2 bases, with 19 bases between. Germline V lookup: CDR1 ENHRY, CDR2 SYGVKD. The CDR3 reads CAISRDRGSQETQYF. As DNA, the CDR3 is TGTGCCATTTCCCGGGACCGGGGCTCACAAGAGACCCAGTACTTC.

Of note for this clone: This clone may be a read error of a much larger clone one base away. The chain carries TRBV7-9 and TRBJ2-7; a weak D match, TRBD2 (6 bases). The CDR3 has 11 amino acids. Looked up from germline, CDR1 is SEHNR and CDR2 is FQNEAQ (reference sequence). Trimming left V 5 bases short and J 6 bases short, with 8 bases between. CDR3 in amino acids: CASSTGGEQYF. CDR3 sequence (DNA): TGTGCCAGCAGCACCGGGGGCGAGCAGTACTTC.

The chain has TRBV11-1 and TRBJ2-5; the match to TRBD2 covers 8 bases. CDR3 length: 15 amino acids. The V gene end was trimmed by 5 bases and the J gene end by 2 bases; junction bases not matched to a gene: 7. The germline CDR1 and CDR2 sequences are SGHAT and FQDESV (reference sequence). The CDR3 coding sequence is TGTGCCAGCAGCCCCTTGACGGGAGGGCAAGAGACCCAGTACTTC. Its translation: CASSPLTGGQETQYF.